This T cell receptor (beta chain) was documented in a study of T cell responses to AZD1222 COVID-19 vaccine. Broader study findings: Clonal diversity was possibly underestimated, and white British individuals and females predominated among donors.

Germline CDR1 SNHLY, CDR2 FYNNEI. V lost 8 bases and J lost 1, with 11 bases in between. The CDR3 totals 13 residues. Here immunoSEQ multiplex PCR was the method, and the copy in TCRdb shows in-frame clones only, minus some. The top ten hold about 4.8% of the sample, which has 95,000 to 110,000 clones, around 91% seen once. To note about this clone: Its antigen is not identified.

The chain links TRBV2 to TRBJ1-1; maybe TRBD1 (5 bases). The sequence derives from an adult in good health. Here the sequenced sample was peripheral blood, taken on day 0 of AZD1222 vaccination. The CDR3 DNA sequence: TGTGCCAGCCTCGCACAGGAGAACACTGAAGCTTTCTTT. Amino acid sequence: CASLAQENTEAFF.